This entry lists 25 T cell receptor beta chains sequenced from one sample in a study of control samples from healthy donors and cancer patients. Clones were read by immunoSEQ multiplex PCR, and TCRdb kept only the in-frame ones, dropping some. The data show some 200,000 clones, about 93% seen once. Source material: blood. The receptors stem from a man aged 18 to 30 in good health.

The genes are TRBV5-6 and TRBJ2-7; 7 nucleotides agree with TRBD1. Germline V gene sequence: CDR1 SGHDT, CDR2 YYEEEE. The CDR3 is made up of 14 amino acids. J gave up 5 bases and V 4 bases, and 9 bases lay outside the gene matches. CDR3 protein: CASSLLDRVNEQYF. CDR3 DNA sequence: TGTGCCAGCAGCCTTCTAGACAGGGTCAACGAGCAGTACTTC.

This clone was seen a single time. The rearrangement uses TRBV24-1 and TRBJ2-1; maybe TRBD1 (8 bases). The CDR3 totals 13 residues. Trimming cost V 7 bases and J 7 bases, with 13 bases left between them. Germline values: CDR1 KGHDR, CDR2 SFDVKD. Here the CDR3 DNA reads TGTGCCACCAGAGGACAGGGAGGGAATGAGCAGTTCTTC. This codes for CATRGQGGNEQFF.

The rearrangement uses TRBV5-1 and TRBJ2-1; a possible D gene is TRBD1 (5 bases). CDR3 length equals 15 residues. Germline V gene sequence: CDR1 SGHRS, CDR2 YFSETQ. Trimming left V 0 bases short and J 0 bases short, with 7 bases between. The CDR3 DNA sequence: TGCGCCAGCAGCTTGGGACAGAGCTCCTACAATGAGCAGTTCTTC. This encodes CASSLGQSSYNEQFF.

The rearrangement joins TRBV6-5 to TRBJ1-3, with a weak D call TRBD1 (5 bases). Germline values: CDR1 MNHEY, CDR2 SVGAGI. With 6 bases removed from V and 8 bases from J, the gap between germline ends came to 17 bases. The CDR3 is 14 amino acids. CDR3 loop: CASRVSQGKDTIYF. CDR3 DNA sequence: TGTGCCAGCAGGGTCTCGCAGGGCAAAGACACCATATATTTT.

In this sample, this clone turned up a few times. This chain links TRBV12-3 or TRBV12-4 with TRBJ2-7; tentative D call: TRBD2 (6 bases). The V end was cut by 6 bases, the J end by 5 bases, with 14 bases between. The CDR3 covers 13 residues. CDR3 DNA: TGTGCCAGCAGGTCCCTTCCGGGGGACGAGCAGTACTTC. Its translation: CASRSLPGDEQYF.

V gene TRBV11-1 combines with J gene TRBJ2-3; maybe TRBD1 (5 bases). Germline CDR1 SGHAT, CDR2 FQDESV (reference sequence). The CDR3 sequence is 13 residues long. V was pared by 6 bases and J by 1 base, with 8 bases between. This CDR3 is CASRQQGTDTQYF. CDR3 bases: TGTGCCAGCAGACAACAGGGCACAGATACGCAGTATTTT. The whole variable domain, filled in from reference TRBV11-1 and TRBJ2-3, reads EAEVAQSPRYKITEKSQAVAFWCDPISGHATLYWYRQILGQGPELLVQFQDESVVDDSQLPKDRFSAERLKGVDSTLKIQPAELGDSAMYLCASRQQGTDTQYFGPGTRLTVL.

V usage is TRBV6-5 and J usage is TRBJ2-3; a possible D gene is TRBD1 (6 bases). Trimming stripped 6 bases from V and 4 bases from J, with 17 bases between. This CDR3 spans 15 amino acids. The germline V gene encodes CDR1 MNHEY and CDR2 SVGAGI. The CDR3 DNA reads TGTGCCAGCAGCAGCCTCAGGGGCGGATCAGATACGCAGTATTTT. Translating it yields CASSSLRGGSDTQYF.

This sequence joins TRBV28 and TRBJ2-6; no clear D. The V gene's germline CDR1 is MDHEN and CDR2 SYDVKM. V was pared by 6 bases and J by 0 bases, with 12 bases between. There are 16 residues in the CDR3. The DNA of the CDR3 is TGTGCCAGCAGCCCCTGGGGAAGCTCTGGGGCCAACGTCCTGACTTTC. The encoded protein is CASSPWGSSGANVLTF.

The chain couples TRBV3-1 (or the pseudogene TRBV3-2) to TRBJ1-2, with 7 bases fitting TRBD1. The CDR3 covers 15 residues. Germline assignment: CDR1 LGHDT and CDR2 YNNKEL (reference sequence). V shed 4 bases and J 6 bases; nucleotides not matched to a gene: 11. This chain's CDR3 is CASSPLITGANGYTF. The CDR3 DNA follows: TGTGCCAGCAGCCCGCTAATAACAGGGGCAAATGGCTACACCTTC.

The V gene is TRBV25-1, the J gene TRBJ1-6; D is undetermined. Deletions cut 4 bases from V and 8 bases from J, with 9 bases between. CDR3 length: 13 amino acids. The germline gives CDR1 MGHDK, CDR2 SYGVNS. The chain's CDR3 is CASSVYMDSPLHF. CDR3 DNA: TGTGCCAGCAGTGTGTATATGGATTCACCCCTCCACTTT.

The V gene is TRBV25-1, the J gene TRBJ1-2, with D possibly matching TRBD1 (6 bases). The CDR3 extends over 13 amino acids. Germline V gene sequence: CDR1 MGHDK, CDR2 SYGVNS. V lost 4 bases to trimming and J lost 4 bases, with 10 bases between them. The CDR3 is CASSVTGPYGYTF. The CDR3 region has the DNA TGTGCCAGCAGTGTGACAGGACCCTATGGCTACACCTTC.

The CDR3 spells CAWSPTGGVEAFF. In DNA form, the CDR3 reads TGTGCCTGGAGTCCTACAGGGGGGGTTGAAGCTTTCTTT. The rearrangement links TRBV30 to TRBJ1-1; 8 nucleotides match TRBD1. CDR1 GTSNPN and CDR2 SVGIG come from the germline V gene (reference sequence). There are 13 residues in the CDR3. V was clipped by 2 bases and J by 7 bases; unmatched bases: 6.

CDR3 DNA: TGTGCCAGCAGACCGGGACTAGCAGTAGATACGCAGTATTTT. It codes for CASRPGLAVDTQYF. The rearrangement joins TRBV2 to TRBJ2-3, with 9 bases aligning to TRBD2. The CDR3 runs 14 residues. The V gene's germline CDR1 is SNHLY and CDR2 FYNNEI. Unmatched junction bases numbered 6, after V lost 6 bases and J lost 5 bases.

The chain carries TRBV18 and TRBJ2-5, with 9 bases matching TRBD1. J gave up 5 bases and V 2 bases, and 12 bases lay outside the gene matches. Germline-derived CDR1 and CDR2 are KGHSH and LQKENI. The CDR3 runs to 17 residues. The CDR3 spells CASSPDNQNRGHETQYF. In DNA form, the CDR3 reads TGTGCCAGCTCACCAGATAATCAAAACAGGGGGCACGAGACCCAGTACTTC.

This clone was detected a few times. This sequence joins TRBV5-1 and TRBJ1-5; possibly TRBD1 for D (6 bases). The germline gives CDR1 SGHRS, CDR2 YFSETQ. This CDR3 spans 15 amino acids. Deletions cut 4 bases from V and 6 bases from J, with 17 bases between. Here the CDR3 DNA reads TGCGCCAGCAGCAAAGCGGGGGGCGCGGGTCAGCCCCAGCATTTT. Protein: CASSKAGGAGQPQHF.

The chain is built from TRBV5-5 and TRBJ1-1, with 8 positions matching TRBD1. This CDR3 has 14 amino acids. In germline, CDR1 is SGHKS, CDR2 YYEKEE (reference sequence). V trimming: 3 bases; J trimming: 7 bases; junction bases outside the gene matches: 8. The CDR3 loop reads CASSSDRDRIEAFF. The CDR3 nucleotides read TGTGCCAGCAGCTCGGACAGGGATAGGATTGAAGCTTTCTTT.

V gene TRBV6-5 combines with J gene TRBJ2-2, with 7 bases lining up with TRBD1. The CDR3 length is 13 residues. Trimming took 6 bases from V and 6 from J; bases not matched to a gene: 4. From germline, CDR1 is MNHEY and CDR2 SVGAGI. For the CDR3, the DNA is TGTGCCAGCAGGATTACAGGGGCCGGGGAGCTGTTTTTT. It codes for CASRITGAGELFF.

The chain recombines TRBV12-5 with TRBJ1-1; D is undetermined. The V end was cut by 5 bases, the J end by 2 bases, with 15 bases between. CDR1 and CDR2 (germline): LGHNT, FRNRAP. CDR3 size: 15 residues. The CDR3 DNA sequence: TGTGCTAGTGGTAAGGCCCCAGAGCTTAACACTGAAGCTTTCTTT. Its protein is CASGKAPELNTEAFF.

J is TRBJ2-1 and V is TRBV3-1 (or the pseudogene TRBV3-2); TRBD1 is a possible D gene (6 bases). V was cut by 5 bases and J by 8 bases, with 10 bases left in between. Germline loops: CDR1 LGHDT, CDR2 YNNKEL (reference sequence). The CDR3 is 12 residues long. The CDR3 bases are TGTGCCAGCAGCTTCAGGGGTTATGAGCAGTTCTTC. Amino acid sequence: CASSFRGYEQFF.

The rearrangement links TRBV9 to TRBJ2-1; D is ambiguous. CDR1 and CDR2 (germline): SGDLS, YYNGEE. V was clipped by 4 bases and J by 0 bases, with 11 bases between them. The CDR3 has 15 residues. CDR3 region: CASSHSRSSYNEQFF. CDR3 sequence (DNA): TGTGCCAGCAGCCATTCTAGAAGCTCCTACAATGAGCAGTTCTTC. Complete variable domain (other parts from reference TRBV9 and TRBJ2-1): DSGVTQTPKHLITATGQRVTLRCSPRSGDLSVYWYQQSLDQGLQFLIQYYNGEERAKGNILERFSAQQFPDLHSELNLSSLELGDSALYFCASSHSRSSYNEQFFGPGTRLTVL.

This chain connects TRBV5-1 to TRBJ2-5; 7 bases are a match to TRBD2. CDR1 is SGHRS and CDR2 is YFSETQ in the germline V gene. The length of the CDR3 is 14 residues. Germline trimming cut 0 bases from V and 3 bases from J; bases unmatched to any gene: 2. CDR3 region: CASSLERGKETQYF. CDR3 DNA: TGCGCCAGCAGCTTGGAGCGGGGAAAAGAGACCCAGTACTTC.

This clone was recorded only once. V usage is TRBV11-1 and J usage is TRBJ2-1, with D perhaps matching TRBD1 (6 bases). Germline V lookup: CDR1 SGHAT, CDR2 FQDESV (reference sequence). The CDR3 is 15 residues long. V was clipped by 4 bases and J by 7 bases, with 17 bases between them. The CDR3 DNA reads as TGTGCCAGCAGCTCCACAGGGCTTTGGTTGAATGAGCAGTTCTTC. Its protein product is CASSSTGLWLNEQFF.

This clone was observed once. Distinct nucleotide sequences in the sample also encode this CDR3. This rearrangement joins TRBV7-6 to TRBJ1-3, with TRBD1 matching 7 bases. V dropped 5 bases and J dropped 0; count of bases not matched to a gene: 7. CDR1 and CDR2 from the germline V gene are SGHVS and FNYEAQ. This CDR3 has 16 residues. CDR3 DNA: TGTGCCAGCAGCCCGACAGGGCCCCACTCTGGAAACACCATATATTTT. Translating gives CASSPTGPHSGNTIYF.

The chain combines TRBV25-1 with TRBJ2-7; D call uncertain. Germline loops: CDR1 MGHDK, CDR2 SYGVNS. The germline V and J ends were trimmed by 4 bases and 2 bases, with 15 bases remaining between them. The CDR3 spans 15 residues. CDR3 in DNA: TGTGCCAGCAGTGCCCCAGGCCGCCTTACCTACGAGCAGTACTTC. It specifies CASSAPGRLTYEQYF.

Of note for this clone: Other nucleotide sequences in the sample specify the same CDR3. The rearrangement links TRBV27 to TRBJ1-1; D is undetermined. CDR1 is MNHEY and CDR2 is SMNVEV in the germline V gene (reference sequence). This CDR3 comprises 13 residues. The V end lost 0 bases, the J end lost 5 bases, and 7 bases lay between the germline ends. CDR3 coding DNA: TGTGCCAGCAGTTTATCGCGTGGGACTGAAGCTTTCTTT. Protein: CASSLSRGTEAFF.